Each of the 13 T cell receptor beta chains below was sequenced from the same sample in a study of blood T cell repertoires in COVID-19. The method was immunoSEQ multiplex PCR; TCRdb's version includes in-frame clones alone and lacks a portion of them. The table has approximately 170,000 clones, just over 85% seen once. The sequenced material came from peripheral blood. The receptors come from a man aged 50-59 years with active or convalescent COVID-19.

This clone came up once. This chain joins TRBV20-1 and TRBJ1-5; 7 bases agree with TRBD1. J lost 11 bases, V lost 3 bases, and 4 bases had no gene match. Germline CDR1 DFQATT, CDR2 SNEGSKA (reference sequence). The CDR3 runs 11 residues. The CDR3 coding sequence is TGCAGTGCTAGGGGACAGATGGCCCAGCATTTT. Translated: CSARGQMAQHF.

This sequence joins TRBV9 and TRBJ1-6, with TRBD1 matching over 7 bases. The CDR3 sequence is 17 residues long. V dropped 5 bases and J dropped 4; count of bases not matched to a gene: 12. Germline CDR1 SGDLS, CDR2 YYNGEE. The CDR3 DNA reads TGTGCCAGCAGAAAAGAAGGGGGCGCGAAGTATAATTCACCCCTCCACTTT. It translates to CASRKEGGAKYNSPLHF.

Written as DNA, the CDR3 is TGTGCCAGCAGCTTGGCCGGGACAGGTCCCAGCAATCAGCCCCAGCATTTT. This translates into CASSLAGTGPSNQPQHF. The chain combines TRBV5-6 with TRBJ1-5; the match to TRBD1 covers 8 bases. J lost 1 base, V lost 0 bases, and 6 bases had no gene match. The germline CDR1 and CDR2 sequences are SGHDT and YYEEEE. The CDR3 extends over 17 amino acids.

The genes are TRBV7-6 and TRBJ1-4, with TRBD1 matching over 7 bases. The CDR3 has 15 amino acids. Trimming at V came to 1 base and at J to 7 bases, leaving 6 bases not matched to a gene. The germline V gene encodes CDR1 SGHVS and CDR2 FNYEAQ. The CDR3 sequence is CASSLVYRGGEKLFF. As DNA, the CDR3 is TGTGCCAGCAGCTTAGTTTACAGGGGTGGTGAAAAACTGTTTTTT.

This chain joins TRBV10-3 and TRBJ2-2, with a weak D call TRBD1 (5 bases). The CDR3 consists of 14 residues. CDR1 and CDR2 (germline): ENHRY, SYGVKD. The V end lost 6 bases, the J end lost 7 bases, and 15 bases lay between the germline ends. The CDR3 DNA reads as TGTGCCATCAGGTGGCAGGGCCCCAGCGGGGAGCTGTTTTTT. Its protein is CAIRWQGPSGELFF.

J is TRBJ2-7 and V is TRBV19; 7 bases line up with TRBD1. V shed 8 bases, J shed 0 bases, and the junction held 10 bases outside the gene matches. Per germline, CDR1 LNHDA and CDR2 SQIVND (reference sequence). The CDR3 has 15 residues. In DNA, the CDR3 is TGTGCCAGTCGAGGGTCGGACAGGCACTCCTACGAGCAGTACTTC. Protein product: CASRGSDRHSYEQYF. The full variable domain, rest sourced from reference TRBV19 and TRBJ2-7, is DGGITQSPKYLFRKEGQNVTLSCEQNLNHDAMYWYRQDPGQGLRLIYYSQIVNDFQKGDIAEGYSVSREKKESFPLTVTSAQKNPTAFYLCASRGSDRHSYEQYFGPGTRLTVT.

The chain has TRBV6-2 or TRBV6-3 and TRBJ2-7; D gene unclear. Trimming stripped 1 base from V and 4 bases from J, with 8 bases between. CDR1 is MNHEY and CDR2 is SVGEGT in the germline V gene. This CDR3 contains 13 residues. CDR3 nucleotides: TGTGCCAGCAGTTACTTGTCAGTTTACGAGCAGTACTTC. It translates to CASSYLSVYEQYF.

The chain recombines TRBV9 with TRBJ2-7, with 10 bases fitting TRBD2. Germline CDR1 and CDR2: SGDLS and YYNGEE. V was pared by 0 bases and J by 4 bases, with 4 bases of the junction left unmatched. The CDR3 has 15 amino acids. CDR3 DNA sequence: TGTGCCAGCAGCGTAGGACTAGCGGGCAATTACGAGCAGTACTTC. This translates into CASSVGLAGNYEQYF.

J is TRBJ1-4 and V is TRBV21-1. TRBV21-1 corresponds to a pseudogene. This CDR3 contains 15 residues. The CDR3 reads CASSPRGSSDEKLFF. The DNA for the CDR3 is TGTGCCAGCAGCCCCCGAGGGTCTTCCGATGAAAAACTGTTTTTT.

J is TRBJ2-7 and V is TRBV6-2 or TRBV6-3; D might be TRBD1 (5 bases). Germline-derived CDR1 and CDR2 are MNHEY and SVGEGT. This CDR3 has 14 residues. V was cut by 5 bases and J by 0 bases, with 11 bases left in between. The DNA of the CDR3 is TGTGCCAGCAGTCCCAGGGTGTCCTCCTACGAGCAGTACTTC. Translating it yields CASSPRVSSYEQYF.

The rearrangement links TRBV27 to TRBJ2-5; 10 positions match TRBD2. V shed 1 base, J shed 4 bases, and the junction held 6 bases outside the gene matches. In germline, CDR1 is MNHEY, CDR2 SMNVEV (reference sequence). The CDR3 loop spans 16 amino acids. CDR3 sequence reads: CASSLYSSGSGETQYF. In nucleotides, the CDR3 is TGTGCCAGCAGTTTATACTCTAGCGGGAGTGGAGAGACCCAGTACTTC.

The chain couples TRBV9 to TRBJ2-3; TRBD2 aligns across 12 bases. V shed 4 bases, J shed 0 bases, and the junction held 12 bases outside the gene matches. Germline-derived CDR1 and CDR2 are SGDLS and YYNGEE. The CDR3 consists of 19 residues. The CDR3 DNA follows: TGTGCCAGCAGCCCTCGGACTAGCGGGGAGGGGGCTAGCACAGATACGCAGTATTTT. Its translation: CASSPRTSGEGASTDTQYF.

This chain joins TRBV24-1 and TRBJ1-5; TRBD1 matches at 7 bases. With V trimmed by 4 bases and J by 4 bases, 3 bases remained unmatched. The CDR3 contains 14 residues. CDR1 and CDR2 (germline): KGHDR, SFDVKD. The DNA for the CDR3 is TGTGCCACCAGTGACGGGACAGAGAATCAGCCCCAGCATTTT. Amino acids: CATSDGTENQPQHF.